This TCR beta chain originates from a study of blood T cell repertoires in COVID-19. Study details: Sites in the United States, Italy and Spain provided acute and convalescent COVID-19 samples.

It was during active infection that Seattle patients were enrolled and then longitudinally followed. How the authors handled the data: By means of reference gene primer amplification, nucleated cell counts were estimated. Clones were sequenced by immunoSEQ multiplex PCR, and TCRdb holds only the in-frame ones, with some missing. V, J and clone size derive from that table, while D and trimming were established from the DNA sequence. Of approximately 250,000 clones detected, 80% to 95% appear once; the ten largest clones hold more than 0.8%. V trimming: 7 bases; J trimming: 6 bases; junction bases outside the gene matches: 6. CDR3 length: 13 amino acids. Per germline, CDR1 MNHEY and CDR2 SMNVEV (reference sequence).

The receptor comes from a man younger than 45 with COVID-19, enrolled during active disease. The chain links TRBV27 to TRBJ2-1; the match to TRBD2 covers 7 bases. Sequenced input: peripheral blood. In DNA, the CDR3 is TGTGCCAGCAAAAGGGGAGGGAGCAATGAGCAGTTCTTC. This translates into CASKRGGSNEQFF.